This entry is about one T cell receptor (beta chain). The antigen is undetermined. The source of the sample is a study of shared clonotypes between healthy human individuals. The germline CDR1 and CDR2 sequences are SNHLY and FYNNEI. This CDR3 spans 14 amino acids. V was trimmed by 3 bases and J by 6 bases, leaving 12 bases between them. The study's findings and limits: Lower generation probabilities were found for non-shared clonotypes than for those shared by all four donors.

Donors had no recently reported acute infections or vaccinations and were HIV-negative. CD45RA-negative memory and CD45RA+ naive subsets were split from the CD4+ cells. When replicate PCRs were run on sorted subsets, they used 200 ng DNA, approximately 33,000 T cell genomes. Generated by immunoSEQ multiplex PCR, the TCRdb table keeps only in-frame clones and is missing some. The sample records just over 2,000,000 clones, 95% being singletons. Sequencing input: naive CD4+ T cells sorted from blood. Subset described: CD45RA+ positively selected. The TCR originated in a man aged 18 to 29 in good health. The rearrangement uses TRBV2 and TRBJ1-5, with D perhaps matching TRBD1 (6 bases). The CDR3 DNA reads TGTGCCAGCAGTGATCGGGGGGCAATTCAGCCCCAGCATTTT. It codes for CASSDRGAIQPQHF. Looking up the rest from reference TRBV2 and TRBJ1-5 gives the full variable domain: EPEVTQTPSHQVTQMGQEVILRCVPISNHLYFYWYRQILGQKVEFLVSFYNNEISEKSEIFDDQFSVERPDGSNFTLKIRSTKLEDSAMYFCASSDRGAIQPQHFGDGTRLSIL.